This TCR beta chain was identified during a study of T cells after yellow fever vaccination. Overall study results and limits: Post-booster repertoires again held most primary-vaccination clones (roughly 96% CD4, roughly 89% CD8). A weaker secondary response peaked on day 5, the primary on day 15.

Synthesis of TCR cDNA relied on 5'RACE template switching, which attached a universal primer site and UMIs. TCRdb reprocessed the 5' RACE reads via MiXCR and lists one record per CDR3 protein. The table shows 400,000 or so distinct CDR3 sequences, with 15% to 20% occurring only once. As concerns this clonotype: Its antigen is as yet unknown.

Germline CDR1 and CDR2: DFQATT and SNEGSKA (reference sequence). The CDR3 contains 13 residues. The V end lost 5 bases, the J end lost 2 bases, and 11 bases lay between the germline ends. V gene TRBV20-1 combines with J gene TRBJ2-3; D is uncertain. Here the sequenced sample was PBMCs, taken before the yellow fever booster vaccination. The sequence was obtained from a man younger than 35 who received the YFV17D yellow fever vaccine. CDR3 in DNA: TGCAGTGCTCCTCTATGGTCCACAGATACGCAGTATTTT. Translated, it gives CSAPLWSTDTQYF.